This TCR beta chain was obtained from a study of shared clonotypes between healthy human individuals. Background on the study: The cohort had two women and a few men, ages 18 to 49. Regarding the study as a whole: Shared across a handful of donors were around 5% of the naive CD4 clonotypes. Sharing of clonotypes among donors was expected to vary with sequencing depth.

Clones were sequenced by immunoSEQ multiplex PCR, and TCRdb holds only the in-frame ones, with some missing. Found here are roughly 2,500,000 clones, approximately 93% of them singletons; the top ten hold about 0.34%. The V end was cut by 2 bases, the J end by 0 bases, with 15 bases between. Germline CDR1 SGHRS, CDR2 YFSETQ. The CDR3 spans 17 residues. Notes on this clone: Its antigen remains unidentified.

This receptor was taken from a man aged 18 to 35 in good health. Some clones in this sample may be carry-over from other donors' samples. Input material: naive CD4+ T cells from PBMCs. Specified subset: CD45RA+ positively selected. The rearrangement joins TRBV5-1 to TRBJ1-3; the D gene is possibly TRBD1 (5 bases). The CDR3 loop is CASSFSLGPNSGNTIYF. The DNA for the CDR3 is TGCGCCAGCAGCTTTAGTCTGGGACCGAACTCTGGAAACACCATATATTTT.